Below, 31 T cell receptor beta chains from the same sample are listed, as sequenced in a study of CD8 T cells in ankylosing spondylitis. TCRdb reprocessed the 5' RACE reads via MiXCR and lists one record per CDR3 protein. This sample has around 120,000 distinct CDR3 sequences, with roughly 13% found just once. Sequenced: blood, either unsorted or a sorted T cell fraction (not recorded which). These receptors were collected from a female donor with ankylosing spondylitis or in good health (not recorded which).

The chain employs TRBV5-4 and TRBJ2-1; D remains unclear. The CDR3 totals 12 residues. The germline CDR1 and CDR2 sequences are SGHNT and YYREEE (reference sequence). Trimming stripped 0 bases from V and 9 bases from J, with 7 bases between. This chain's CDR3 is CASSLVYGEQFF. The CDR3 DNA sequence: TGTGCCAGCAGCTTGGTGTACGGTGAGCAGTTCTTC.

V is TRBV7-2 and J is TRBJ2-7; TRBD1 is a possible D gene (6 bases). The CDR3 spans 14 residues. Germline V gene sequence: CDR1 SGHTA, CDR2 FQGNSA. The V end lost 1 base, the J end lost 2 bases, and 9 bases lay between the germline ends. The CDR3 bases are TGTGCCAGCAGCTTAGGGGCAGGGGCCTACGAGCAGTACTTC. This codes for CASSLGAGAYEQYF.

This clonotype appeared a few times. This chain joins TRBV12-3 or TRBV12-4 and TRBJ2-1, with 16 bases that match TRBD2. CDR3 length: 15 residues. With 8 bases clipped from V and 8 bases from J, the junction kept 6 bases outside the gene matches. CDR3 nucleotide sequence: TGTGCCAGCCTCTGGGGGACTAGCGGGGGGGATGAGCAGTTCTTC. It translates to CASLWGTSGGDEQFF.

This clonotype was counted ten times or more. The chain links TRBV5-1 to TRBJ2-3; 7 bases align to TRBD2. The CDR3 runs 14 residues. J lost 5 bases, V lost 0 bases, and 3 bases had no gene match. Germline values: CDR1 SGHRS, CDR2 YFSETQ. The CDR3 bases are TGCGCCAGCAGCTTGGCCAGCGGGGAAGATACGCAGTATTTT. Protein: CASSLASGEDTQYF. The whole variable domain, filled in from reference TRBV5-1 and TRBJ2-3, reads KAGVTQTPRYLIKTRGQQVTLSCSPISGHRSVSWYQQTPGQGLQFLFEYFSETQRNKGNFPGRFSGRQFSNSRSEMNVSTLELGDSALYLCASSLASGEDTQYFGPGTRLTVL.

This clonotype was seen only once. A junction end diverges from the germline sequence, so it may reflect a read error. The J gene is TRBJ2-3, the V gene TRBV7-2; the D gene is possibly TRBD1 (5 bases). The CDR3 loop spans 13 amino acids. CDR1 and CDR2 from the germline V gene are SGHTA and FQGNSA. The CDR3 DNA reads TGTCCCAGCAGCTGGGGCCAAAGGGATACGCAGTATTTT. Protein sequence: CPSSWGQRDTQYF.

This clonotype was counted a few times. Germline and junction disagree at one end, which may indicate a read error. V usage is TRBV30 and J usage is TRBJ2-3, with D perhaps assigned TRBD1 or TRBD2 (6 bases each). Germline V lookup: CDR1 GTSNPN, CDR2 SVGIG (reference sequence). The CDR3 totals 14 residues. The CDR3 DNA reads TGTGCCTGGAGTGTTGAGGGGGGCACGGATACGCAGTATTTT. This translates into CAWSVEGGTDTQYF.

This clonotype showed up many times. The chain combines TRBV2 with TRBJ2-5; weak D call: TRBD2 (5 bases). The germline V gene encodes CDR1 SNHLY and CDR2 FYNNEI. Trimming pared 8 bases from V and 1 base from J, leaving 14 bases between. The CDR3 runs to 14 residues. The DNA for the CDR3 is TGTGCCAGCTGGAGCGGAACCTTCCAAGAGACCCAGTACTTC. It yields the protein CASWSGTFQETQYF.

The chain couples TRBV7-2 to TRBJ2-3; D not resolved. Trimming stripped 3 bases from V and 4 bases from J, with 8 bases between. The germline V gene encodes CDR1 SGHTA and CDR2 FQGNSA. CDR3 length: 13 amino acids. In DNA, the CDR3 is TGTGCCAGCAGCTTTTTATCGTCAGATACGCAGTATTTT. It encodes CASSFLSSDTQYF.

Only a few counts were recorded for this clonotype. V and J are TRBV5-6 and TRBJ2-7; D unresolved. The CDR3 length is 16 residues. Germline CDR1 is SGHDT and CDR2 is YYEEEE. V lost 0 bases, J lost 2 bases, and 15 bases lay in between. The CDR3 sequence: CASSLGTNHITYEQYF. Here the CDR3 DNA reads TGTGCCAGCAGCTTGGGAACGAACCACATAACCTACGAGCAGTACTTC.

This clonotype was counted only a few times. This sequence joins TRBV12-3 or TRBV12-4 and TRBJ2-1, with D perhaps matching TRBD1 (7 bases). This CDR3 is built from 14 residues. V dropped 5 bases and J dropped 10 bases, with 18 bases sitting between them. CDR3 residues: CASSTGQLAREQFF. As DNA, the CDR3 is TGTGCCAGCAGTACGGGACAGCTAGCGAGGGAGCAGTTCTTC.

There are many counts of this clonotype. CDR3 coding DNA: TGCAGTGCTAGAGATCCGGGGAGGAATGAGCAGTTCTTC. Its protein product is CSARDPGRNEQFF. This rearrangement joins TRBV20-1 to TRBJ2-1; the D gene is possibly TRBD2 (6 bases). V lost 0 bases and J lost 7, with 10 bases in between. The CDR3 length is 13 residues. The germline V gene has CDR1 DFQATT and CDR2 SNEGSKA (reference sequence).

The chain carries TRBV7-9 and TRBJ1-2; weak D call: TRBD1 (6 bases). Trimming cost V 2 bases and J 0 bases, with 10 bases left between them. Germline-derived CDR1 and CDR2 are SEHNR and FQNEAQ (reference sequence). This CDR3 is 15 amino acids long. CDR3 coding DNA: TGTGCCAGCAGCTTAAGGACAGAGGCTAACTATGGCTACACCTTC. It translates to CASSLRTEANYGYTF.

This clonotype was found many times. The gene calls are TRBV9 and TRBJ2-1, with 13 positions matching TRBD2. Trimming took 4 bases from V and 5 from J; bases not matched to a gene: 3. The CDR3 is made up of 15 amino acids. Looked up from germline, CDR1 is SGDLS and CDR2 is YYNGEE. The CDR3: CASSITSGRDNEQFF. In nucleotides, the CDR3 is TGTGCCAGCAGCATCACTAGCGGGAGGGACAATGAGCAGTTCTTC. Full variable domain (rest looked up from reference TRBV9 and TRBJ2-1): DSGVTQTPKHLITATGQRVTLRCSPRSGDLSVYWYQQSLDQGLQFLIQYYNGEERAKGNILERFSAQQFPDLHSELNLSSLELGDSALYFCASSITSGRDNEQFFGPGTRLTVL.

The chain links TRBV7-9 to TRBJ2-7; D is perhaps TRBD1 (6 bases). Germline loops: CDR1 SEHNR, CDR2 FQNEAQ (reference sequence). V lost 5 bases and J 6 bases, leaving 14 bases between the germline ends. The CDR3 totals 13 residues. In nucleotides, the CDR3 is TGTGCCAGCAGCCCGACAGGTAGGAGCGAGCAGTACTTC. Translation: CASSPTGRSEQYF.

The V and J genes are TRBV29-1 and TRBJ2-1; D remains unclear. Germline V gene lookup returns CDR1 SQVTM and CDR2 ANQGSEA. This CDR3 contains 13 residues. Trimming removed 6 bases from V and 4 bases from J, with 13 bases in between. The CDR3 spells CSVRARPYNEQFF. The CDR3 DNA reads as TGCAGCGTCCGGGCCCGACCTTACAATGAGCAGTTCTTC.

The J gene is TRBJ2-2, the V gene TRBV5-1; 8 positions agree with TRBD2. CDR3 length: 17 residues. Trimming removed 0 bases from V and 6 bases from J; junction bases left unmatched: 10. Per the germline V gene, CDR1 is SGHRS and CDR2 is YFSETQ. CDR3 in amino acids: CASSLGGLDSRPGELFF. As DNA, the CDR3 is TGCGCCAGCAGCTTGGGGGGACTAGATAGCCGCCCCGGGGAGCTGTTTTTT. The full variable domain, rest sourced from reference TRBV5-1 and TRBJ2-2, is KAGVTQTPRYLIKTRGQQVTLSCSPISGHRSVSWYQQTPGQGLQFLFEYFSETQRNKGNFPGRFSGRQFSNSRSEMNVSTLELGDSALYLCASSLGGLDSRPGELFFGEGSRLTVL.

At least ten counts were recorded for this clonotype. This chain uses TRBV5-5 with TRBJ2-3, with a tentative D call TRBD1 (7 bases). Trimming removed 4 bases at V and 0 bases at J, with 15 bases between. Germline CDR1 is SGHKS and CDR2 is YYEKEE (reference sequence). CDR3 length: 16 residues. CDR3: CASSAGQPISTDTQYF. The CDR3 bases are TGTGCCAGCAGCGCGGGACAGCCAATAAGCACAGATACGCAGTATTTT.

This clonotype has ten or more counts. The chain employs TRBV6-1 and TRBJ2-2; 7 nucleotides match TRBD1. V dropped 8 bases and J dropped 2; count of bases not matched to a gene: 5. This CDR3 is built from 14 residues. Germline assignment: CDR1 MNHNS and CDR2 SASEGT. CDR3 DNA: TGTGCCAGCCGCAGGGGGATCAACACCGGGGAGCTGTTTTTT. Translating gives CASRRGINTGELFF.

This clonotype was picked up many times. The rearrangement links TRBV20-1 to TRBJ1-5; D might be TRBD1 (5 bases). The CDR3 loop spans 13 amino acids. Germline CDR1 DFQATT, CDR2 SNEGSKA (reference sequence). V lost 3 bases and J 6 bases, leaving 12 bases between the germline ends. CDR3 in amino acids: CSASTGQSQPQHF. The CDR3 DNA sequence: TGCAGTGCTAGTACGGGGCAAAGTCAGCCCCAGCATTTT.

This clonotype was found many times. The chain joins TRBV3-1 to TRBJ2-3, with 11 nucleotides matching TRBD2. CDR1 is LGHDT and CDR2 is YNNKEL in the germline V gene (reference sequence). The V and J ends lost 3 bases and 5 bases, in that order; junction bases with no gene match: 7. The CDR3 runs to 16 residues. DNA for the CDR3: TGTGCCAGCAGCCAGCGACTAGCGGGGCAGGGAGATACGCAGTATTTT. It specifies CASSQRLAGQGDTQYF.

This clonotype was observed many times. V usage is TRBV20-1 and J usage is TRBJ1-5; D unresolved. The ends were cut back, 3 bases at V and 3 bases at J, with 12 bases in the middle. This CDR3 comprises 14 residues. Germline V gene lookup returns CDR1 DFQATT and CDR2 SNEGSKA (reference sequence). The CDR3 loop is CSASSRYDNQPQHF. For the CDR3, the DNA is TGCAGTGCTAGCAGCCGGTACGACAATCAGCCCCAGCATTTT.

This clonotype was found many times. The chain carries TRBV20-1 and TRBJ1-5; 11 nucleotides align to TRBD1. The germline V gene encodes CDR1 DFQATT and CDR2 SNEGSKA (reference sequence). The junction had 4 bases not matched to a gene; V was cut back by 0 bases and J by 3 bases. This CDR3 comprises 16 residues. The CDR3 sequence: CSARDRDRGINQPQHF. The CDR3 coding sequence is TGCAGTGCTAGAGATAGGGACAGGGGGATCAATCAGCCCCAGCATTTT.

The chain links TRBV2 to TRBJ2-3, with TRBD1 matching 7 bases. The CDR3 contains 15 residues. V shed 3 bases, J shed 3 bases, and the junction held 6 bases outside the gene matches. Germline CDR1 reads SNHLY; CDR2 reads FYNNEI. The CDR3 nucleotides are TGTGCCAGCAGTGATGTGGGACAGATAACAGATACGCAGTATTTT. Translation gives CASSDVGQITDTQYF.

About this clonotype: One base away lies a much larger clone, so this may be a sequencing read error. V gene TRBV20-1 combines with J gene TRBJ1-2; TRBD1 matches 7 bases. CDR3 size: 16 residues. Germline V gene sequence: CDR1 DFQATT, CDR2 SNEGSKA (reference sequence). The CDR3 DNA reads as TGCGGTGCTCCGGGGAAGGGGGCAATAAATAACTATGGCTACACCTTC. Amino acids: CGAPGKGAINNYGYTF.

There are many counts of this clonotype. The rearrangement joins TRBV6-5 to TRBJ2-5; maybe TRBD1 (6 bases). This CDR3 is built from 16 residues. Trimming left V 0 bases short and J 2 bases short, with 13 bases between. Germline CDR1 and CDR2: MNHEY and SVGAGI. Written as DNA, the CDR3 is TGTGCCAGCAGTTACTCGGGGCAGGGGAAACAAGAGACCCAGTACTTC. Residues: CASSYSGQGKQETQYF.

The genes are TRBV5-1 and TRBJ2-7; D is unresolved. The germline V gene has CDR1 SGHRS and CDR2 YFSETQ. V was pared by 2 bases and J by 1 base, with 10 bases between. The CDR3 spans 14 residues. CDR3 loop: CASSLRTDSYEQYF. CDR3 coding DNA: TGCGCCAGCAGCTTACGGACGGATTCCTACGAGCAGTACTTC.

This rearrangement joins TRBV20-1 to TRBJ2-1; 10 positions match TRBD2. Trimming removed 5 bases from V and 9 bases from J; junction bases left unmatched: 10. Germline V gene sequence: CDR1 DFQATT, CDR2 SNEGSKA (reference sequence). The CDR3 runs 14 residues. The CDR3 spells CSAGLAGAIVEQFF. The CDR3 DNA follows: TGCAGTGCTGGCCTAGCGGGGGCGATCGTTGAGCAGTTCTTC.

The chain uses TRBV5-1 and TRBJ2-1; 7 bases are shared with TRBD2. Germline CDR1 is SGHRS and CDR2 is YFSETQ. After removal of 0 bases from V and 12 bases from J, the junction contained 12 bases not matched to a gene. The length of the CDR3 is 15 residues. CDR3 in DNA: TGCGCCAGCAGCTTGGGGTCTAGCGGTACCTTGGGGCAGTTCTTC. Translated, it gives CASSLGSSGTLGQFF.

This clonotype was counted a few times. V is TRBV6-1 and J is TRBJ2-2, with TRBD1 as a possible D gene (5 bases). This CDR3 has 14 residues. The germline gives CDR1 MNHNS, CDR2 SASEGT. Trimming removed 2 bases from V and 3 bases from J, with 7 bases in between. The CDR3 nucleotides are TGTGCCAGCAGTGAATGGGGCGACACCGGGGAGCTGTTTTTT. Encoded protein: CASSEWGDTGELFF.

The chain couples TRBV20-1 to TRBJ2-1; 8 bases line up with TRBD1. The length of the CDR3 is 16 residues. V lost 3 bases and J lost 6; bases outside the gene matches: 13. In germline, CDR1 is DFQATT, CDR2 SNEGSKA (reference sequence). The CDR3 region has the DNA TGCAGTGCTAGCGATGACAAGATGACAGGGGTCAATGAGCAGTTCTTC. It translates to CSASDDKMTGVNEQFF.

This clonotype is deemed medium-sized. V is TRBV7-2 and J is TRBJ2-7; no definite D call. Trimming removed 5 bases at V and 4 bases at J, with 21 bases between. The CDR3 loop spans 16 amino acids. Germline values: CDR1 SGHTA, CDR2 FQGNSA. Here the CDR3 DNA reads TGTGCCAGCAGCCCAACTACCTCCCCTCTTTGGTACGAGCAGTACTTC. It translates to CASSPTTSPLWYEQYF.